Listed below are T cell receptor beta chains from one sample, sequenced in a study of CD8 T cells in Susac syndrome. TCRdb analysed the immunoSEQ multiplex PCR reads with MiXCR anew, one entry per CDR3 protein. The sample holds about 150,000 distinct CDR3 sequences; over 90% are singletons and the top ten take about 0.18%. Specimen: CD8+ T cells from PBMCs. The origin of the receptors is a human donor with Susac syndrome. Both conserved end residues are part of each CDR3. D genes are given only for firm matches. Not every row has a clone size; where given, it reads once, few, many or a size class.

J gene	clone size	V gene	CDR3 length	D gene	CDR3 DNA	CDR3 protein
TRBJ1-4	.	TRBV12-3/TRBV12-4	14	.	TGTGCCAGCAGCCCGTCGCTCGGGAATGAAAAACTGTTTTTT	CASSPSLGNEKLFF
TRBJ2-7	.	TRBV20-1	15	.	TGCAGTGCTAGGCCAATCGTAGGGTCCCCCTACGAGCAGTACTTC	CSARPIVGSPYEQYF
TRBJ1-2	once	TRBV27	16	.	TGTGCCAGCAGTCCCTCATTGATACCCCTCCGGGCTGGCTACACCTTC	CASSPSLIPLRAGYTF
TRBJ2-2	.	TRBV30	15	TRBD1	TGTGCCTGGAGCCCCGGGACAGGTTGGACCGGGGAGCTGTTTTTT	CAWSPGTGWTGELFF
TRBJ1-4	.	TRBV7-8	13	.	TGTGCCAGCAGCTTAGGCCTTAATGAAAAACTGTTTTTT	CASSLGLNEKLFF
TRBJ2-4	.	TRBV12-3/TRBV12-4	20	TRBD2	TGTGCCAGCAGTTTCAAGCGGGAGGATAGCCAGTTTTCGGCCAAAAACATTCAGTACTTC	CASSFKREDSQFSAKNIQYF
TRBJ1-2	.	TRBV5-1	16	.	TGCGCCAGCAGCTTGGAGTTGCGGGACGTGAACTATGGCTACACCTTC	CASSLELRDVNYGYTF
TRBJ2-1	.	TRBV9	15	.	TGTGCCAGCAGCGTAGATGGGGGCAGGATCGGCGAGCAGTTCTTC	CASSVDGGRIGEQFF
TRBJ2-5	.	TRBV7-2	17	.	TGTGCCAGCAGCTTATTTCTCGGCGTGAGGGTTGGAGAGACCCAGTACTTC	CASSLFLGVRVGETQYF
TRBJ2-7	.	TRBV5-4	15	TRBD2	TGTGCCAGCAGCTATAGCGGGAGGGCCTCGAACGAGCAGTACTTC	CASSYSGRASNEQYF
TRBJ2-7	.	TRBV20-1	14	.	TGCAGTGCTAGAGAGGAAAGCAGTTCCTACGAGCAGTACTTC	CSAREESSSYEQYF
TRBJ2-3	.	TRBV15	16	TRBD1	TGTGCCACCAGCAGAGAGCTCGACAGGGGTACAGATACGCAGTATTTT	CATSRELDRGTDTQYF